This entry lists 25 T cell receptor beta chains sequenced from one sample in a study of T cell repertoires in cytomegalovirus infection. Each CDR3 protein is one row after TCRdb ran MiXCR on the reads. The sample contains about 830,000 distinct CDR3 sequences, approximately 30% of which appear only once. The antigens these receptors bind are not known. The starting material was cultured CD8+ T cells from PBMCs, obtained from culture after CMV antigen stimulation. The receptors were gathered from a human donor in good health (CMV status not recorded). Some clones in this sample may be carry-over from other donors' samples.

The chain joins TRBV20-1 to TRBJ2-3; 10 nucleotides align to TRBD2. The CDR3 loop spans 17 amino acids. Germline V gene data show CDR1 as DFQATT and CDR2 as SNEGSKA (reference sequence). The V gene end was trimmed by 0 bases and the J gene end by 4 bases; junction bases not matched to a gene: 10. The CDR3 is CSARDRGMTSGSDTQYF. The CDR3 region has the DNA TGCAGTGCTAGAGATCGGGGTATGACTAGCGGGTCAGATACGCAGTATTTT.

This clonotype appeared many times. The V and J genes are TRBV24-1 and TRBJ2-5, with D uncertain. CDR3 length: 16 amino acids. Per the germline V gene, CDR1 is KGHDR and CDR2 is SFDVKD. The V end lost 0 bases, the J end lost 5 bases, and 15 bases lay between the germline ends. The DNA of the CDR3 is TGTGCCACCAGTGATTTGCAGGATGGCCTGGGGGAGACCCAGTACTTC. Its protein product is CATSDLQDGLGETQYF.

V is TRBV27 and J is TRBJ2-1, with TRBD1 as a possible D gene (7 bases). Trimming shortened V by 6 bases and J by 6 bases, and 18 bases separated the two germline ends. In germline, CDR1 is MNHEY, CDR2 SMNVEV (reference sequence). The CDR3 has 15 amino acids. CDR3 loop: CASSGGVDRSNEQFF. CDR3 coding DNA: TGTGCCAGCAGCGGGGGTGTGGACAGGTCCAATGAGCAGTTCTTC.

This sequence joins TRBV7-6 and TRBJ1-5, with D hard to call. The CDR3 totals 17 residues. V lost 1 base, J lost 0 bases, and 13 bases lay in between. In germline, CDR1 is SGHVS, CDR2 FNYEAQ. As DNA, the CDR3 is TGTGCCAGCAGCTTAGAGGCACCTAGGCCTAGCAATCAGCCCCAGCATTTT. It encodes CASSLEAPRPSNQPQHF.

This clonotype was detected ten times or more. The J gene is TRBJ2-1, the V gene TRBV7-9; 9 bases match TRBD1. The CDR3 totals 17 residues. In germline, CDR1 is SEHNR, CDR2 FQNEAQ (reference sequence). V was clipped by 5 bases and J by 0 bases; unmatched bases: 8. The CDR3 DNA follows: TGTGCCAGCAGCATCCCGGGACAGGGTCTCTCCTACAATGAGCAGTTCTTC. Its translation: CASSIPGQGLSYNEQFF.

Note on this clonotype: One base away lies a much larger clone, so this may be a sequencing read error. The CDR3: CASSFRDKMAPLHF. For the CDR3, the DNA is TGTGCCAGCAGTTTCCGGGACAAAATGGCACCCCTCCACTTT. The rearrangement uses TRBV6-2 or TRBV6-3 and TRBJ1-6; D is possibly TRBD1 (6 bases). Per the germline V gene, CDR1 is MNHEY and CDR2 is SVGEGT. V was trimmed by 4 bases and J by 11 bases, leaving 15 bases between them. The CDR3 covers 14 residues.

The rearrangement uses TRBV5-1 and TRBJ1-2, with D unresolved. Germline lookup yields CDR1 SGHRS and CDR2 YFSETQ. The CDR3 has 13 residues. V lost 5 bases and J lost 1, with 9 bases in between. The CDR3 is CASRPEDNYGYTF. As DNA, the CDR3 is TGCGCCAGCAGGCCGGAAGATAACTATGGCTACACCTTC.

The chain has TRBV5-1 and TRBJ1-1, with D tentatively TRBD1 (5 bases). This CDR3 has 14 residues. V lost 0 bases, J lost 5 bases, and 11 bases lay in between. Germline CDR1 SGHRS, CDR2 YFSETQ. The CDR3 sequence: CASSLDLAGTEAFF. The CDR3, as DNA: TGCGCCAGCAGCTTGGATCTCGCAGGGACTGAAGCTTTCTTT.

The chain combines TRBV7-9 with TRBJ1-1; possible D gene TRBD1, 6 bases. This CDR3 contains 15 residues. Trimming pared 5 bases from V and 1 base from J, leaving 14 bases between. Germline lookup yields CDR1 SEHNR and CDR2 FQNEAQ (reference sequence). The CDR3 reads CASSRLQGENTEAFF. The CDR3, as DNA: TGTGCCAGCAGCAGACTACAGGGAGAGAACACTGAAGCTTTCTTT. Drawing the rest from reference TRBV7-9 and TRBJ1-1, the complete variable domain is DTGVSQNPRHKITKRGQNVTFRCDPISEHNRLYWYRQTLGQGPEFLTYFQNEAQLEKSRLLSDRFSAERPKGSFSTLEIQRTEQGDSAMYLCASSRLQGENTEAFFGQGTRLTVV.

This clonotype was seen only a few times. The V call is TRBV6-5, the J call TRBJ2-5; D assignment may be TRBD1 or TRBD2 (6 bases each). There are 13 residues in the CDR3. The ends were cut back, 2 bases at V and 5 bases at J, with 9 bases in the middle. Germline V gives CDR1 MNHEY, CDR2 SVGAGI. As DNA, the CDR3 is TGTGCCAGCAGTTACCGGGGGCGGGAGACCCAGTACTTC. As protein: CASSYRGRETQYF.

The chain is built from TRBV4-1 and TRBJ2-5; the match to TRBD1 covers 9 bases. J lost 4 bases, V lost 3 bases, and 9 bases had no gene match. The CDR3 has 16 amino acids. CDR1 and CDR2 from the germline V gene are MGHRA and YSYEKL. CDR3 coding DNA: TGCGCCAGCAGCCATCTACCGGGACAGGGTGGAGAGACCCAGTACTTC. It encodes CASSHLPGQGGETQYF.

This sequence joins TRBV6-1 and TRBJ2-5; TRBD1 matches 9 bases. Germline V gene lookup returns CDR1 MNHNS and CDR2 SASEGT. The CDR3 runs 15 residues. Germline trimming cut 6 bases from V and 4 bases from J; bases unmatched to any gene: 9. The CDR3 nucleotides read TGTGCCAGCAGCCATTCGACAGGGGGTACAGAGACCCAGTACTTC. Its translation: CASSHSTGGTETQYF.

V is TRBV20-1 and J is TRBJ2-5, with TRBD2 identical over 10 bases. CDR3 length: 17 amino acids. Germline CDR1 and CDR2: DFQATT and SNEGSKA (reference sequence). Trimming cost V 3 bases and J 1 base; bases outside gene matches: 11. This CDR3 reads CSARSLAGANPQETQYF. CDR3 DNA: TGCAGTGCTAGGAGCCTAGCGGGGGCAAACCCCCAAGAGACCCAGTACTTC.

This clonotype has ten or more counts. The CDR3 DNA is TGTGCCAGCAGACCTGGACAGCACTATGGCTACACCTTC. Protein: CASRPGQHYGYTF. The chain joins TRBV6-6 to TRBJ1-2, with a weak D call TRBD1 (6 bases). V shed 6 bases and J shed 3 bases, with 11 bases lying between them. CDR1 and CDR2 from the germline V gene are MNHNY and SVGAGI (reference sequence). The CDR3 extends over 13 amino acids.

For the CDR3, the DNA is TGCGCCAGCAGCCAAATGACGAACACTGAAGCTTTCTTT. Protein: CASSQMTNTEAFF. This chain links TRBV4-1 with TRBJ1-1; D is unresolved. Germline-derived CDR1 and CDR2 are MGHRA and YSYEKL. The CDR3 loop spans 13 amino acids. The V and J ends lost 2 bases and 1 base respectively, with 5 bases between them.

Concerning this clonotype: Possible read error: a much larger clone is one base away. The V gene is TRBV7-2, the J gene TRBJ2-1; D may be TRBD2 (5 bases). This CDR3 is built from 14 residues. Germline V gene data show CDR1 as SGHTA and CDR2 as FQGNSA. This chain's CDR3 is CASSLGGGHNKQFF. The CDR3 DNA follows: TGTGCCAGCAGCTTAGGAGGAGGTCACAATAAGCAGTTCTTC.

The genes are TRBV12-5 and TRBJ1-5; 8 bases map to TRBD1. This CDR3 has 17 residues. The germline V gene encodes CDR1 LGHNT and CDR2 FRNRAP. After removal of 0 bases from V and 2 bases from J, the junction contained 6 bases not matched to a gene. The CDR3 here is CASGLVIRGQGNQPQHF. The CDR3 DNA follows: TGTGCTAGTGGTTTGGTAATCAGGGGACAGGGCAATCAGCCCCAGCATTTT.

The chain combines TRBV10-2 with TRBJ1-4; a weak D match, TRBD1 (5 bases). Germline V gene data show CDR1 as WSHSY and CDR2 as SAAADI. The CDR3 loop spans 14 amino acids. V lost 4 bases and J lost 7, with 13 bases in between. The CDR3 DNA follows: TGCGCCAGCAGTGTGGGGGGTGAGGCTGAAAAACTGTTTTTT. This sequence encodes CASSVGGEAEKLFF.

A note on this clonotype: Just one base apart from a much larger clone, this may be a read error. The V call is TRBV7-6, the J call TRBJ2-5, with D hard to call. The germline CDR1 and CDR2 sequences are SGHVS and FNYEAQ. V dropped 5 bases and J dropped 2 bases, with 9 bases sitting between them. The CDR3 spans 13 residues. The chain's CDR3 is CASSNTKQETQYF. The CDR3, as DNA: TGTGCCAGCAGCAACACAAAACAAGAGACCCAGTACTTC.

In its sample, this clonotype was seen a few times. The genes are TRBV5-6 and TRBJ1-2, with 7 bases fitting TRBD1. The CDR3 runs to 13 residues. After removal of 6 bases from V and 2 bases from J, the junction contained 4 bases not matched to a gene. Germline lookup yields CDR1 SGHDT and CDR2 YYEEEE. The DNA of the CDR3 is TGTGCCAGCATCGTACAGGGGAACTATGGCTACACCTTC. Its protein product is CASIVQGNYGYTF.

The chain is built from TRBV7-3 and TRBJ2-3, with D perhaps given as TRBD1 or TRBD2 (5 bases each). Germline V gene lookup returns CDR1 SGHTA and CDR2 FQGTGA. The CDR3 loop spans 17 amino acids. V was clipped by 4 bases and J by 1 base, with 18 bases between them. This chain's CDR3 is CASSSIHRDPGTDTQYF. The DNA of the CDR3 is TGTGCCAGCAGCTCTATACACCGGGACCCAGGCACAGATACGCAGTATTTT.

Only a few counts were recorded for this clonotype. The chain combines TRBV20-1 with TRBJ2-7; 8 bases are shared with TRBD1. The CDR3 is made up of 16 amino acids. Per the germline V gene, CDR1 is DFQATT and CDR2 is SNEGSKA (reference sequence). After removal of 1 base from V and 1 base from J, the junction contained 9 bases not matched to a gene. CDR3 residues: CSARAIDRGFSYEQYV. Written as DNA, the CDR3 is TGCAGTGCTAGAGCGATTGACAGGGGTTTTTCCTACGAGCAGTACGTC.

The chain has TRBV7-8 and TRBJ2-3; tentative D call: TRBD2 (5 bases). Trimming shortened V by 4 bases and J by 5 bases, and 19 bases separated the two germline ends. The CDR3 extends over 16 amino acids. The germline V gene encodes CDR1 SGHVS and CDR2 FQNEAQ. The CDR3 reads CASSSLRGPDGDTQYF. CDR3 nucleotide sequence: TGTGCCAGCAGCTCCTTACGCGGGCCGGATGGAGATACGCAGTATTTT.

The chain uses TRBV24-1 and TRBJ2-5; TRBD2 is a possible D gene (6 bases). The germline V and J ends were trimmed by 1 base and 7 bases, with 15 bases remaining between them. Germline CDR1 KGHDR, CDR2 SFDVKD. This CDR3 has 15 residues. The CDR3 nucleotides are TGTGCCACCAGTGATTTTGTTGGGGGGACCTGGACCCAGTACTTC. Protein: CATSDFVGGTWTQYF.

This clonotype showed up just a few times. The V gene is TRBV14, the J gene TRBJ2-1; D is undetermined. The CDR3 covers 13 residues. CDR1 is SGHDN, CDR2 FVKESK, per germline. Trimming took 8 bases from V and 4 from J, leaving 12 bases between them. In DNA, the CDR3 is TGTGCCAGCTTCGGCGCAGAGTACAATGAGCAGTTCTTC. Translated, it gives CASFGAEYNEQFF.